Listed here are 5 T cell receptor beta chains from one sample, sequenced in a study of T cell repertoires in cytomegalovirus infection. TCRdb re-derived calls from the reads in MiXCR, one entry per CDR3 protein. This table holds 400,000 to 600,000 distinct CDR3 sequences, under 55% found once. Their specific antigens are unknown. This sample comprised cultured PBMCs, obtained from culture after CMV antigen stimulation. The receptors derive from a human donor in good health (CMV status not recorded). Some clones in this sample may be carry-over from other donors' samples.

The CDR3: CASRLVGETQYF. CDR3 DNA sequence: TGCGCCAGCAGGTTGGTTGGAGAGACCCAGTACTTC. The chain joins TRBV10-2 to TRBJ2-5; D gene ambiguous. Germline-derived CDR1 and CDR2 are WSHSY and SAAADI. V lost 6 bases to trimming and J lost 4 bases, with 9 bases between them. The CDR3 totals 12 residues.

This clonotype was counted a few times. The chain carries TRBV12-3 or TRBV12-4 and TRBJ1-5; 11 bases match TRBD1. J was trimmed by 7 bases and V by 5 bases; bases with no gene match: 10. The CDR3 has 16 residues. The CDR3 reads CASSPRTGGGFQPQHF. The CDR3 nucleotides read TGTGCCAGCAGTCCGAGGACAGGGGGCGGTTTCCAGCCCCAGCATTTT.

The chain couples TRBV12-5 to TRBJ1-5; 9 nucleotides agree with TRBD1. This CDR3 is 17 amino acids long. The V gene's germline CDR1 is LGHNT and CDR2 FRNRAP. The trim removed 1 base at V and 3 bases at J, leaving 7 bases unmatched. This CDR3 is CASGLALGTGINQPQHF. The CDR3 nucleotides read TGTGCTAGTGGTTTGGCCCTCGGGACAGGGATCAATCAGCCCCAGCATTTT.

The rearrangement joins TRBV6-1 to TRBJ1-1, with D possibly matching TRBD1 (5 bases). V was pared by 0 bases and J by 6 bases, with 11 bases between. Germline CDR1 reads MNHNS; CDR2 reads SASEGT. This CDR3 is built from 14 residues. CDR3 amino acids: CASSEAIIGAEAFF. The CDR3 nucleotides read TGTGCCAGCAGTGAAGCGATCATAGGGGCTGAAGCTTTCTTT.

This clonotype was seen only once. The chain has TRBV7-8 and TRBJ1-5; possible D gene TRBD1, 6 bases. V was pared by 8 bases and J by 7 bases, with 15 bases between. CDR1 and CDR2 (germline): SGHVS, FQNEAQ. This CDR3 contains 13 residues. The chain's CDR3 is CASGPRTVQPQHF. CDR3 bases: TGTGCCAGCGGGCCTCGGACAGTCCAGCCCCAGCATTTT.